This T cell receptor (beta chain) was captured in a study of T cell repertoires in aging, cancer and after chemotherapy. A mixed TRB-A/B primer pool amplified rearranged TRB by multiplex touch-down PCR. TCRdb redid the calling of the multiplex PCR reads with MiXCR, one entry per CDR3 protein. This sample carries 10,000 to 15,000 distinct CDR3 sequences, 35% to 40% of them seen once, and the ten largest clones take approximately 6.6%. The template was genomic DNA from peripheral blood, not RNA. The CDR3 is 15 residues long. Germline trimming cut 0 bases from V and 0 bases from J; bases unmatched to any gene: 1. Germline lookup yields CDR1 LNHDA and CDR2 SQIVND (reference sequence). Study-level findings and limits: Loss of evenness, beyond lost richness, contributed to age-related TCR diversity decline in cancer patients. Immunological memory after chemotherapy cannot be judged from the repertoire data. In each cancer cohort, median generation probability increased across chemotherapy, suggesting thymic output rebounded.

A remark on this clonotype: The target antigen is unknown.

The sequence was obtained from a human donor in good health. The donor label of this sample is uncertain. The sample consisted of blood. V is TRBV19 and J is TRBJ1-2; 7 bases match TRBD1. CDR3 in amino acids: CASSIEGTANYGYTF. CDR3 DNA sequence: TGTGCCAGTAGTATAGAAGGGACAGCTAACTATGGCTACACCTTC.